Listed here are 14 T cell receptor beta chains from one sample, sequenced in a study of graft-versus-host responses after intestinal transplantation. Antigens for these TCRs are unknown. Here immunoSEQ multiplex PCR was the method, and the copy in TCRdb shows in-frame clones only, minus some. Among 140,000 or so clones listed, 92% were seen once. This specimen was unstimulated CD4+ T cells sorted from spleen or lymph node cells, taken before intestinal transplant. The receptor source for this set is a human donor who received an intestinal transplant.

The chain joins TRBV30 to TRBJ2-7, with a weak D call TRBD2 (5 bases). The CDR3 totals 14 residues. Germline CDR1 GTSNPN, CDR2 SVGIG (reference sequence). The ends were cut back, 0 bases at V and 0 bases at J, with 9 bases in the middle. As DNA, the CDR3 is TGTGCCTGGAGTGTAGCGGTACACTCCTACGAGCAGTACTTC. Translated: CAWSVAVHSYEQYF.

The genes are TRBV19 and TRBJ2-2, with 8 bases lining up with TRBD1. The V segment lost 9 bases and the J segment 5 bases; nucleotides outside the gene matches: 14. CDR3 length equals 16 residues. Looked up from germline, CDR1 is LNHDA and CDR2 is SQIVND (reference sequence). The CDR3 is CASANPGQGGTGELFF. The CDR3, as DNA: TGTGCCAGCGCGAACCCTGGACAGGGTGGGACCGGGGAGCTGTTTTTT.

This chain joins TRBV14 and TRBJ2-7; D is perhaps TRBD1 (6 bases). V was cut by 0 bases and J by 3 bases, with 15 bases left in between. The CDR3 runs to 16 residues. Germline V CDR1 and CDR2: SGHDN, FVKESK. CDR3 in DNA: TGTGCCAGCAGCCAAGACAGGGGAGCAACATACTACGAGCAGTACTTC. This sequence encodes CASSQDRGATYYEQYF. Filled out from reference TRBV14 and TRBJ2-7, the complete variable domain reads EAGVTQFPSHSVIEKGQTVTLRCDPISGHDNLYWYRRVMGKEIKFLLHFVKESKQDESGMPNNRFLAERTGGTYSTLKVQPAELEDSGVYFCASSQDRGATYYEQYFGPGTRLTVT.

The rearrangement uses TRBV23-1 and TRBJ2-2; 7 bases agree with TRBD2. TRBV23-1 is recorded as an ORF, its role being uncertain. After removal of 5 bases from V and 7 bases from J, the junction contained 19 bases not matched to a gene. The length of the CDR3 is 18 residues. The CDR3, as DNA: TGCGCCAGCAGTTCCCCCCATTTTTGCGGGAGTGGTCACGGGGAGCTGTTTTTT. Its translation: CASSSPHFCGSGHGELFF.

The V and J genes are TRBV6-6 and TRBJ2-4; 7 bases fit TRBD1. The CDR3 has 14 residues. With V trimmed by 5 bases and J by 4 bases, 5 bases remained unmatched. The germline V gene has CDR1 MNHNY and CDR2 SVGAGI (reference sequence). The DNA for the CDR3 is TGTGCCAGCAGTCCGGGACAGCGTAAAAACATTCAGTACTTC. This sequence encodes CASSPGQRKNIQYF.

The chain couples TRBV4-3 to TRBJ2-3; the D is unclear. V gave up 0 bases and J gave up 4 bases, with 20 bases separating them. This CDR3 spans 18 amino acids. In germline, CDR1 is LGHNA, CDR2 YSLEER. In nucleotides, the CDR3 is TGCGCCAGCAGCCAAGATCGGCCGTTAGGCGTAAACTCAGATACGCAGTATTTT. Its translation is CASSQDRPLGVNSDTQYF.

V gene TRBV28 combines with J gene TRBJ1-2, with 7 bases that match TRBD1. The germline CDR1 and CDR2 sequences are MDHEN and SYDVKM. The CDR3 consists of 13 residues. Losses at the gene ends were 10 bases for V and 6 bases for J; bases not matched to a gene: 11. The CDR3 DNA reads as TGTGCCACCATCTCACAAGGGGGCGATGGCTACACCTTC. This codes for CATISQGGDGYTF.

This rearrangement joins TRBV5-3 to TRBJ2-1; D might be TRBD2 (6 bases). TRBV5-3 is given ORF status, its function remaining uncertain. Trimming removed 8 bases from V and 2 bases from J, with 17 bases in between. The CDR3 length is 15 residues. CDR3 nucleotide sequence: TGTGCCAGGGAACCGGGAGTTTTCCCCTACAATGAGCAGTTCTTC. It is translated as CAREPGVFPYNEQFF.

The genes are TRBV6-5 and TRBJ2-7, with D unresolved. The germline gives CDR1 MNHEY, CDR2 SVGAGI. The V end was cut by 3 bases, the J end by 6 bases, with 6 bases between. This CDR3 has 11 residues. As DNA, the CDR3 is TGTGCCAGCAGTTATCGTCGCGAGCAGTACTTC. This codes for CASSYRREQYF.

The V call is TRBV6-5, the J call TRBJ1-2; 9 nucleotides align to TRBD1. The CDR3 extends over 16 amino acids. The germline V gene has CDR1 MNHEY and CDR2 SVGAGI. J was trimmed by 4 bases and V by 2 bases; bases with no gene match: 8. DNA of the CDR3: TGTGCCAGCAGTTACAAACAGGGGGCAAAGCGCTATGGCTACACCTTC. It specifies CASSYKQGAKRYGYTF.

The gene calls are TRBV18 and TRBJ2-7; D may be TRBD1 (6 bases). Trimming took off 3 bases at V and 0 bases at J, with 9 bases between the two ends. Germline lookup yields CDR1 KGHSH and CDR2 LQKENI. CDR3 length equals 14 residues. This CDR3 is CASSPDSLSYEQYF. The CDR3 bases are TGTGCCAGCTCACCGGACAGCCTCTCCTACGAGCAGTACTTC.

The genes are TRBV30 and TRBJ2-2; perhaps D is TRBD1 or TRBD2 (5 bases each). The V gene's germline CDR1 is GTSNPN and CDR2 SVGIG (reference sequence). This CDR3 is 15 amino acids long. With 3 bases removed from V and 0 bases from J, the gap between germline ends came to 11 bases. In DNA form, the CDR3 reads TGTGCCTGGAGGTCGGGACCTACGAACACCGGGGAGCTGTTTTTT. Amino acids: CAWRSGPTNTGELFF. The variable domain in full, with the rest retrieved from reference TRBV30 and TRBJ2-2, is SQTIHQWPATLVQPVGSPLSLECTVEGTSNPNLYWYRQAAGRGLQLLFYSVGIGQISSEVPQNLSASRPQDRQFILSSKKLLLSDSGFYLCAWRSGPTNTGELFFGEGSRLTVL.

The chain uses TRBV19 and TRBJ2-1, with TRBD2 identical over 9 bases. The germline V gene encodes CDR1 LNHDA and CDR2 SQIVND (reference sequence). The V and J ends lost 1 base and 2 bases, in that order; junction bases with no gene match: 6. There are 17 residues in the CDR3. The CDR3 coding sequence is TGTGCCAGTAGTATAGGGGCTAGCGGGATGACCTACAATGAGCAGTTCTTC. It encodes CASSIGASGMTYNEQFF.

The chain is built from TRBV6-1 and TRBJ2-6, with D possibly TRBD2 on 6 matching bases. The CDR3 extends over 14 amino acids. Germline CDR1 reads MNHNS; CDR2 reads SASEGT. With 3 bases removed from V and 13 bases from J, the gap between germline ends came to 16 bases. The CDR3 nucleotides are TGTGCCAGCAGTGAGGGGGGATCCATGGAGGTCCTGACTTTC. Translated, it gives CASSEGGSMEVLTF.